This TCR beta chain was sequenced in a study of cytomegalovirus exposure and HLA in healthy donors. Study results and limitations: A few chains tied to CMV proved CMV antigen-specific in vitro. Rare sequences made up most TCRs, while some public TCRs were found in many donors. Reports showed the classifier diagnosing cytomegalovirus status with high specificity and sensitivity. That first-cohort TCR clusters tended to co-occur in the 130 or so validation repertoires was found in a later analysis.

Points on this clone: The target antigen is unknown.

The J segment lost 6 bases and the V segment lost 5 bases, leaving 8 bases of the junction unmatched. The CDR3 is made up of 15 amino acids. Germline CDR1 and CDR2: SEHNR and FQNEAQ (reference sequence). The method was immunoSEQ multiplex PCR; TCRdb's version includes in-frame clones alone and lacks a portion of them. The repertoire holds about 250,000 clones, approximately 84% seen once, with approximately 12% in the top ten. Sequencing was done on a sample of PBMCs. The origin of this receptor is a man younger than 30 in good health and CMV-seropositive. The gene calls are TRBV7-9 and TRBJ2-3; 10 bases line up with TRBD2. DNA for the CDR3: TGTGCCAGCAGCACACTAGCGGGGAAGGGCGATACGCAGTATTTT. Protein product: CASSTLAGKGDTQYF.